This paragraph covers one T cell receptor beta chain sequence. Antigen unknown. The germline CDR1 and CDR2 sequences are SNHLY and FYNNEI. V was cut by 8 bases and J by 4 bases, with 11 bases left in between. This CDR3 region has 13 residues. The data are from a study of immune evolution from preneoplasia to lung adenocarcinoma. Points from the study as a whole: Top clone share appeared to fall from AAH through AIS, MIA, adenocarcinoma.

Produced via immunoSEQ multiplex PCR; TCRdb's table is partial and in-frame only. The sample contains more than 12,000 clones, 81% of which appear only once. The chain uses TRBV2 and TRBJ1-4; D is perhaps TRBD1 (5 bases). Sequenced sample: FFPE minimally invasive lung adenocarcinoma tissue. This sequence was found in a person aged 60-79 years with lung adenocarcinoma. The DNA for the CDR3 is TGTGCCAGCGTGGGGGGTAGTAATGAAAAACTGTTTTTT. It translates to CASVGGSNEKLFF.